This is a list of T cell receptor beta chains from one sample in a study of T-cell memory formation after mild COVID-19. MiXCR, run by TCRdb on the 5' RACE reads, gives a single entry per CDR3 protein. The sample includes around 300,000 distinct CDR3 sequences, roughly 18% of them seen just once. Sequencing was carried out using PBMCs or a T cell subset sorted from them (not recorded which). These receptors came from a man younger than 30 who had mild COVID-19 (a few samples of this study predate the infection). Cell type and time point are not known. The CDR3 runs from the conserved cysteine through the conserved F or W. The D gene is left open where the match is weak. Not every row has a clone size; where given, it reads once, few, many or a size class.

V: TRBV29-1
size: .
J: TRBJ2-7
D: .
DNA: TGCAGCGTTGAGGGGGACACCTACGAGCAGTACTTC
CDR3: CSVEGDTYEQYF

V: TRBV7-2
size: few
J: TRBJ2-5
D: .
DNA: TGTGCCAGCAGCCGGAAAGATCGAGAGACCCAGTACTTC
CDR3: CASSRKDRETQYF

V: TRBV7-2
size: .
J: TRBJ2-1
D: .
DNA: TGTGCCAGCAGGACGACGGGGTGGAATGAGCAGTTCTTC
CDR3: CASRTTGWNEQFF

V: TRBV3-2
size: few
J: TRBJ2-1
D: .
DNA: TGTGCCAGCAGCCACGGCAATCGGCGGGGGGACGAGCAGTTCTTC
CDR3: CASSHGNRRGDEQFF

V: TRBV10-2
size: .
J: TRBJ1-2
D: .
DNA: TGCGCCAGCAGTGAGCGGGCAAATGGCTACACCTTC
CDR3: CASSERANGYTF

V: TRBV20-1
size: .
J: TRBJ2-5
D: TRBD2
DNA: TGCAGTGCTAGGGTAGCGGGGGGGCGAGAGACCCAGTACTTC
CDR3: CSARVAGGRETQYF

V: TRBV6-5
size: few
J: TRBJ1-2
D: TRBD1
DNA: TGTGCCAGCAGTTACTCGACAGGGGCATATGGCTACACCTTC
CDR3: CASSYSTGAYGYTF

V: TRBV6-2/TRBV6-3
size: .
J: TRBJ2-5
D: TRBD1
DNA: TGTGCCAGGCAAAAGATGGGAGATGGGACAGAAGAGACCCAGTACTTC
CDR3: CARQKMGDGTEETQYF

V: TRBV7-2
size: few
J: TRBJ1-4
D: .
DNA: TGTGCCAGCAGCGGACACTCAACTAATGAAAAACTGTTTTTT
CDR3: CASSGHSTNEKLFF

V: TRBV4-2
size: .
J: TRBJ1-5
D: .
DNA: TGTGCCAGCAGCCAGGATAACTATCAGCCCCAGCATTTT
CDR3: CASSQDNYQPQHF

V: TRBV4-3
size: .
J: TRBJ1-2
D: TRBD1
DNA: TGCGCCAGCAGCCGAGACAGGGATTTCTATGGCTACACCTTC
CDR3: CASSRDRDFYGYTF

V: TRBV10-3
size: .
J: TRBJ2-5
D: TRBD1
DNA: TGTGCCATCAGTCCACCGGGACAGGGGGCTTCAGAGACCCAGTACTTC
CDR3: CAISPPGQGASETQYF

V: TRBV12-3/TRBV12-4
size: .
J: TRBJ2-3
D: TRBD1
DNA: TGTGCCAGCAGTCAAGTCCAGGGGGCGACAGATACGCAGTATTTT
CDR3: CASSQVQGATDTQYF

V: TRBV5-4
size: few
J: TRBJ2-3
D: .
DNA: TGTGCCAGCAGCGAAATCGCGGGGTCAGATACGCAGTATTTT
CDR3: CASSEIAGSDTQYF